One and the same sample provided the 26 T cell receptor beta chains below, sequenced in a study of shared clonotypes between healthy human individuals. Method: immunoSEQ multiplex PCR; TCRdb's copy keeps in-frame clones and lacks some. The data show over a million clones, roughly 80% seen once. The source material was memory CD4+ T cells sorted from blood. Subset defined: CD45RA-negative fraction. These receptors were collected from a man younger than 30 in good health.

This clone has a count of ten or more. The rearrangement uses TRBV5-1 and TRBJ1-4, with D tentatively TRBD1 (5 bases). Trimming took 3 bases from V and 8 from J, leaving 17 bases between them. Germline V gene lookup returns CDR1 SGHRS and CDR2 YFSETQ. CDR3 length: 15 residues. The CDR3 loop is CASSSGAGPTEKLFF. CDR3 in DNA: TGCGCCAGCAGCTCTGGGGCAGGGCCCACAGAAAAACTGTTTTTT.

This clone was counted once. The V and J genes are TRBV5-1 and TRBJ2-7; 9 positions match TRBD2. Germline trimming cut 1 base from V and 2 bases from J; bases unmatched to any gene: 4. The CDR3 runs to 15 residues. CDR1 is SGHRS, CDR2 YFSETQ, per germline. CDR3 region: CASSLTSGRTYEQYF. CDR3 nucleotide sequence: TGCGCCAGCAGCTTGACTAGCGGGCGAACCTACGAGCAGTACTTC.

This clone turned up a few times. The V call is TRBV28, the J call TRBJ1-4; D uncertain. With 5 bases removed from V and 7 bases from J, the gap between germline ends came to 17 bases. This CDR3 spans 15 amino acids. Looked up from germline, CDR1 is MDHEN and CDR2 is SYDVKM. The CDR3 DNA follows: TGTGCCAGCAGTCCCGGGCGAGGAAAAAGTGAAAAACTGTTTTTT. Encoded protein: CASSPGRGKSEKLFF.

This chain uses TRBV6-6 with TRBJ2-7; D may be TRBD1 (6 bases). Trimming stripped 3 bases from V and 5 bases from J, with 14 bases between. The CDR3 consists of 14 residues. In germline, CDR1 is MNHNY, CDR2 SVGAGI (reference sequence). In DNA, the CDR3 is TGTGCCAGCAGTTATGGGGGCCCCGCAAACGAGCAGTACTTC. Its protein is CASSYGGPANEQYF.

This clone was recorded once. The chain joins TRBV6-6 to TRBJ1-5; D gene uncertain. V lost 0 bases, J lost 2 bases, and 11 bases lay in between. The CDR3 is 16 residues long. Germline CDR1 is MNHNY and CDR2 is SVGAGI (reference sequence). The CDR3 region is CASSYSGPRGNQPQHF. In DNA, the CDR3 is TGTGCCAGCAGTTACTCCGGACCTAGGGGCAATCAGCCCCAGCATTTT.

CDR3 coding DNA: TGTGCCAGCAGCCAAGGACTTACTTCCTACGAGCAGTACTTC. Encoded protein: CASSQGLTSYEQYF. The chain combines TRBV6-5 with TRBJ2-7; weak D call: TRBD2 (5 bases). This CDR3 contains 14 residues. Germline V gene sequence: CDR1 MNHEY, CDR2 SVGAGI. V dropped 6 bases and J dropped 1 base, with 13 bases sitting between them.

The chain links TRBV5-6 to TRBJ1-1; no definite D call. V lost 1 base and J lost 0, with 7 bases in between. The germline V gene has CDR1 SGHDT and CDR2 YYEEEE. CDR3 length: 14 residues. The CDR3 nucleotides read TGTGCCAGCAGCTTGATGCAGATGAACACTGAAGCTTTCTTT. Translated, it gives CASSLMQMNTEAFF.

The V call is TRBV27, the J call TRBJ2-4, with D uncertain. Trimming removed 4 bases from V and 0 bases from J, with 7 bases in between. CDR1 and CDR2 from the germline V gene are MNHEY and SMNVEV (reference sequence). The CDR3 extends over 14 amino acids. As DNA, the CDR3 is TGTGCCAGCAGTTCCTCTCTAGCCAAAAACATTCAGTACTTC. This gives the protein CASSSSLAKNIQYF.

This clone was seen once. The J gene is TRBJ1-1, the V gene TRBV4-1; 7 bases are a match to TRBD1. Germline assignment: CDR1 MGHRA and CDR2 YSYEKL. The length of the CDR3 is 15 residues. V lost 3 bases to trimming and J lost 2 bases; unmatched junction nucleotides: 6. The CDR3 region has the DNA TGCGCCAGCAGCCACTCCGGACAGGCAAACACTGAAGCTTTCTTT. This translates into CASSHSGQANTEAFF.

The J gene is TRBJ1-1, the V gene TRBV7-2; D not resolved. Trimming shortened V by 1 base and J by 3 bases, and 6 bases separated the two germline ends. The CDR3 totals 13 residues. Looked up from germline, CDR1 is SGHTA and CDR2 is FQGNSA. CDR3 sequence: CASSLEGHTEAFF. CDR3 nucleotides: TGTGCCAGCAGCTTAGAGGGCCACACTGAAGCTTTCTTT.

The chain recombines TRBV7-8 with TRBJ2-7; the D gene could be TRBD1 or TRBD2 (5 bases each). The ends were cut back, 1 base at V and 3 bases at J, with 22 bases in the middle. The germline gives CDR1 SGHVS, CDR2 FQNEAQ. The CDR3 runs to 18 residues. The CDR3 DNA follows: TGTGCCAGCAGCTTAGTAGTTCGTCCCGGGACGGAGCACTACGAGCAGTACTTC. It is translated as CASSLVVRPGTEHYEQYF.

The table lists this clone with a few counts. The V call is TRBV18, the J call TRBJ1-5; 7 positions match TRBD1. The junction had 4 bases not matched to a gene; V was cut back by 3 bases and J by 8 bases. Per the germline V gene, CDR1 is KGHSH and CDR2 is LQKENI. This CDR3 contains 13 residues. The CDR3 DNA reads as TGTGCCAGCTCACCCGACAGGGAGGAGCCCCAGCATTTT. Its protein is CASSPDREEPQHF.

In DNA form, the CDR3 reads TGTGCCATCAGCCAGGTCGGGACTATCACAGATACGCAGTATTTT. Its protein is CAISQVGTITDTQYF. J is TRBJ2-3 and V is TRBV10-3; 7 bases are a match to TRBD2. The CDR3 loop spans 15 amino acids. V shed 6 bases, J shed 2 bases, and the junction held 8 bases outside the gene matches. CDR1 ENHRY and CDR2 SYGVKD come from the germline V gene.

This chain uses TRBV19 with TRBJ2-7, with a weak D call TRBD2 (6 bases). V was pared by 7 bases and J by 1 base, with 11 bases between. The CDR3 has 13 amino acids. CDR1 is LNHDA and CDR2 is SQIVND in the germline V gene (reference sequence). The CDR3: CASKASASYEQYF. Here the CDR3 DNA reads TGTGCCAGTAAGGCTAGCGCTTCCTACGAGCAGTACTTC.

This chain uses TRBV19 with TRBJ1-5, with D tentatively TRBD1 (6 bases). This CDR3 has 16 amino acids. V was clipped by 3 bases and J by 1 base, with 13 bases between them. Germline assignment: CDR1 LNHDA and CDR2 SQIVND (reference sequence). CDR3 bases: TGTGCCAGTAGTATTAGGGAGGGGGTGAGCAATCAGCCCCAGCATTTT. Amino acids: CASSIREGVSNQPQHF.

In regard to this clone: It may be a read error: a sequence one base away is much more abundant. The CDR3 sequence is CASSMDSYGYTF. CDR3 bases: TGTGCCAGCAGCATGGACAGCTATGGCTACACCTTC. The rearrangement uses TRBV7-2 and TRBJ1-2, with a weak D call TRBD1 (6 bases). Trimming left V 5 bases short and J 4 bases short, with 8 bases between. The germline V gene encodes CDR1 SGHTA and CDR2 FQGNSA. This CDR3 spans 12 amino acids.

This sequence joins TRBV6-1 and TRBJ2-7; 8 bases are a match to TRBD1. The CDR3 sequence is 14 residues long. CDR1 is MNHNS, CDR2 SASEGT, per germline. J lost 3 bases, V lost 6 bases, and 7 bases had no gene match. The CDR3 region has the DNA TGTGCCAGCAGGCAAGCAGGGGGCTTCTACGAGCAGTACTTC. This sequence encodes CASRQAGGFYEQYF.

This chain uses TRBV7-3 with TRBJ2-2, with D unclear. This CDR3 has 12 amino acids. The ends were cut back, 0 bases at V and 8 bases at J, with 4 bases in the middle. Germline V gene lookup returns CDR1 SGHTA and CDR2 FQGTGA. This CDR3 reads CASSLTRGELFF. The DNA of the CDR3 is TGTGCCAGCAGCTTAACAAGAGGGGAGCTGTTTTTT.

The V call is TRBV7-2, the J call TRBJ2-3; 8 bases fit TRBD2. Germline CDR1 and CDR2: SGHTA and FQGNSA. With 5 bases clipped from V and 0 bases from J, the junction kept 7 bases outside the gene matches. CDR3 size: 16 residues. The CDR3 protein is CASSRAGVPSTDTQYF. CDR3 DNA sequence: TGTGCCAGCAGCAGAGCGGGAGTACCTAGCACAGATACGCAGTATTTT.

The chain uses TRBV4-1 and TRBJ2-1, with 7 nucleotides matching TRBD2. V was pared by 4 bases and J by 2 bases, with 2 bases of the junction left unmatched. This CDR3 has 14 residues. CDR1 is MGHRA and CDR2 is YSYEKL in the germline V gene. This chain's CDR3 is CASSRGLAYNEQFF. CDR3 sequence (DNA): TGCGCCAGCAGCCGCGGACTAGCCTACAATGAGCAGTTCTTC.

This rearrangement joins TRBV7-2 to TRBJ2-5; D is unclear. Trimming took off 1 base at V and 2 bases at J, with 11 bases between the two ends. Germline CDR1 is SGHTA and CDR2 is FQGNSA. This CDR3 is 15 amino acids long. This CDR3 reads CASSLVGSLQETQYF. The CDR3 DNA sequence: TGTGCCAGCAGCTTAGTAGGCAGTCTTCAAGAGACCCAGTACTTC.

The CDR3 coding sequence is TGCAGCGTTGAAAAACTAGCGGGGGGTTGGAATGAGCAGTTCTTC. Protein product: CSVEKLAGGWNEQFF. The rearrangement joins TRBV29-1 to TRBJ2-1; 12 positions agree with TRBD2. Germline V gene lookup returns CDR1 SQVTM and CDR2 ANQGSEA. This CDR3 is 15 amino acids long. V was pared by 2 bases and J by 7 bases, with 6 bases of the junction left unmatched.

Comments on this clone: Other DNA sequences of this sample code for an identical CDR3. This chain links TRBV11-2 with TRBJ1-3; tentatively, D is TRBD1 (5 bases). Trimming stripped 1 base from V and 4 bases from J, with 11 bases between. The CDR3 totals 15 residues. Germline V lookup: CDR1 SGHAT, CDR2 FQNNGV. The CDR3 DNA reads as TGTGCCAGCAGCTTAGGGGGGACCGCAGGAAACACCATATATTTT. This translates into CASSLGGTAGNTIYF.

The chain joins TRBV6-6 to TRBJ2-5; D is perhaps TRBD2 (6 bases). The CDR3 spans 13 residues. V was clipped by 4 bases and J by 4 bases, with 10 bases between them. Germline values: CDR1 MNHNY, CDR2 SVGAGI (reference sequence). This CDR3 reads CASSFSSAETQYF. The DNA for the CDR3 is TGTGCCAGCAGTTTTTCTAGCGCAGAGACCCAGTACTTC.

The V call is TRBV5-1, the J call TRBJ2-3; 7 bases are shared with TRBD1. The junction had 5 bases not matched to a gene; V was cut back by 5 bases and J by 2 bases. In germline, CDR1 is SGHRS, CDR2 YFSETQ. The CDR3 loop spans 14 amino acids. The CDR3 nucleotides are TGCGCCAGCAGGATAGGGGGCTTCACAGATACGCAGTATTTT. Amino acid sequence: CASRIGGFTDTQYF.

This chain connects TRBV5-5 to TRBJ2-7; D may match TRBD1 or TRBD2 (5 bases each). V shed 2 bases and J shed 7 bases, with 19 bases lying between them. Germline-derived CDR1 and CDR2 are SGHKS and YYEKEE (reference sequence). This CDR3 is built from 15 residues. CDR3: CASSLMGVAWEEQYF. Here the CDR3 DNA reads TGTGCCAGCAGCTTAATGGGGGTTGCGTGGGAGGAGCAGTACTTC.